These 5 T cell receptor beta chains share one sample of origin, sequenced in a study of T cell responses to AZD1222 COVID-19 vaccine. Assay: immunoSEQ multiplex PCR; the TCRdb copy retains only in-frame clones and omits some. Found here are 100,000 to 150,000 clones, roughly nine tenths of them singletons; the top ten hold approximately 6%. The specimen comprised peripheral blood, sampled on day 0 of AZD1222 vaccination. The origin of the receptors is an adult in good health.

This clone was recorded once. The chain has TRBV5-1 and TRBJ2-3, with D possibly TRBD2 on 5 matching bases. Trimming cost V 3 bases and J 4 bases, with 9 bases left between them. The CDR3 has 13 amino acids. CDR1 and CDR2 (germline): SGHRS, YFSETQ. CDR3 loop: CASSYLGADTQYF. CDR3 in DNA: TGCGCCAGCAGCTACCTCGGGGCAGATACGCAGTATTTT.

This clone was found a few times. The CDR3 DNA reads TGTGCCAGCCGGCCTCAGACCTTTATGAACACTGAAGCTTTCTTT. It specifies CASRPQTFMNTEAFF. The gene calls are TRBV6-5 and TRBJ1-1, with D uncertain. Germline V lookup: CDR1 MNHEY, CDR2 SVGAGI. With 8 bases removed from V and 0 bases from J, the gap between germline ends came to 16 bases. CDR3 size: 15 residues.

The chain carries TRBV6-2 or TRBV6-3 and TRBJ2-1; D gene uncertain. The V and J ends lost 4 bases and 4 bases respectively, with 8 bases between them. The CDR3 consists of 13 residues. Germline V gene lookup returns CDR1 MNHEY and CDR2 SVGEGT. The CDR3 DNA sequence: TGTGCCAGCAGTTCTTCCTCATACAATGAGCAGTTCTTC. Residues: CASSSSSYNEQFF.

This clone showed up just once. The rearrangement joins TRBV27 to TRBJ1-5, with D maybe TRBD1 (6 bases). Germline lookup yields CDR1 MNHEY and CDR2 SMNVEV (reference sequence). Trimming stripped 0 bases from V and 1 base from J, with 16 bases between. The CDR3 covers 18 residues. The CDR3 region has the DNA TGTGCCAGCAGTTTATCCATCCCGGGGGGGACAAGCAATCAGCCCCAGCATTTT. It is translated as CASSLSIPGGTSNQPQHF.

This clone came up once. The chain carries TRBV15 and TRBJ2-1; 7 bases fit TRBD2. The CDR3 extends over 15 amino acids. The germline CDR1 and CDR2 sequences are LNHNV and YYDKDF (reference sequence). V trimming: 0 bases; J trimming: 8 bases; junction bases outside the gene matches: 7. CDR3: CATSRDYQGGDEQFF. The DNA for the CDR3 is TGTGCCACCAGCAGAGATTACCAGGGAGGGGATGAGCAGTTCTTC. Drawing the rest from reference TRBV15 and TRBJ2-1, the complete variable domain is DAMVIQNPRYQVTQFGKPVTLSCSQTLNHNVMYWYQQKSSQAPKLLFHYYDKDFNNEADTPDNFQSRRPNTSFCFLDIRSPGLGDTAMYLCATSRDYQGGDEQFFGPGTRLTVL.